The 16 T cell receptor beta chains below all came from one sample that was sequenced in a study of T cells in narcolepsy (dated by TCRdb to 2016 to 2019). The library was built by means of the immunoSEQ multiplex PCR assay. TCRdb stores this immuneACCESS table with in-frame sequences only. Part of the clones is absent; in the studies checked, under half of the shortfall reflects unresolved V genes, and no reason is known for the rest. In this sample the table shows tens of thousands of clones, 75% to 85% of which occur a single time. In total, the top ten clones hold roughly 10% of the sample. Source material: memory (CD45RA-) CD4+ T cells from blood. This sample's cell subset or site label indicates: memory T cells sorted ex vivo from peripheral blood. These TCRs come from a human donor in good health.

V and J are TRBV7-9 and TRBJ2-7; D is ambiguous. Germline CDR1 and CDR2: SEHNR and FQNEAQ (reference sequence). This CDR3 is built from 13 residues. With 2 bases removed from V and 5 bases from J, the gap between germline ends came to 10 bases. The CDR3 sequence is CASSLTVYDEQYF. The CDR3 region has the DNA TGTGCCAGCAGCTTAACAGTTTACGACGAGCAGTACTTC.

This clone was recorded once. This chain joins TRBV19 and TRBJ1-2; possible D gene TRBD1, 5 bases. CDR3 size: 17 residues. CDR1 is LNHDA, CDR2 SQIVND, per germline (reference sequence). The V gene lost 0 bases and the J gene lost 0 bases, with 14 bases spanning the gap. The CDR3 loop is CASSIDAGSSTNYGYTF. The CDR3, as DNA: TGTGCCAGTAGTATAGATGCAGGGTCATCTACTAACTATGGCTACACCTTC.

The rearrangement links TRBV15 to TRBJ2-5; TRBD1 agrees at 11 bases. This CDR3 has 16 residues. Germline CDR1 LNHNV, CDR2 YYDKDF (reference sequence). With 0 bases clipped from V and 5 bases from J, the junction kept 5 bases outside the gene matches. CDR3 in amino acids: CATSRDGGQGEETQYF. CDR3 nucleotides: TGTGCCACCAGCAGAGATGGGGGACAGGGGGAGGAGACCCAGTACTTC.

The chain employs TRBV7-9 and TRBJ2-7; D ambiguous. The germline gives CDR1 SEHNR, CDR2 FQNEAQ (reference sequence). V was trimmed by 1 base and J by 3 bases, leaving 7 bases between them. This CDR3 spans 13 amino acids. Here the CDR3 DNA reads TGTGCCAGCAGCTTAGACCAGCACTACGAGCAGTACTTC. It encodes CASSLDQHYEQYF.

The table lists this clone with a few counts. The chain couples TRBV30 to TRBJ2-7; no firm D call. V lost 3 bases, J lost 2 bases, and 14 bases lay in between. This CDR3 is built from 14 residues. CDR1 and CDR2 from the germline V gene are GTSNPN and SVGIG (reference sequence). CDR3 residues: CAWRVDRPPYEQYF. CDR3 bases: TGTGCCTGGAGGGTCGATAGGCCCCCCTACGAGCAGTACTTC.

The J gene is TRBJ2-1, the V gene TRBV7-6; D ambiguous. CDR3 length equals 13 residues. CDR1 is SGHVS and CDR2 is FNYEAQ in the germline V gene. V lost 5 bases, J lost 7 bases, and 12 bases lay in between. CDR3 residues: CASSRRKGNEQFF. The CDR3 coding sequence is TGTGCCAGCAGCCGCCGGAAAGGGAATGAGCAGTTCTTC.

The rearrangement uses TRBV5-4 and TRBJ2-1, with TRBD2 matching over 14 bases. The CDR3 is made up of 15 amino acids. From germline, CDR1 is SGHNT and CDR2 YYREEE (reference sequence). V shed 4 bases, J shed 7 bases, and the junction held 4 bases outside the gene matches. CDR3 sequence: CASSPGTSGRNEQFF. In DNA, the CDR3 is TGTGCCAGCAGCCCCGGGACTAGCGGGAGAAATGAGCAGTTCTTC.

This clone showed up just a few times. The rearrangement uses TRBV6-4 and TRBJ1-1; D unresolved. CDR3 length: 14 amino acids. CDR1 and CDR2 from the germline V gene are MRHNA and SNTAGT. Trimming removed 4 bases from V and 1 base from J, with 10 bases in between. DNA for the CDR3: TGTGCCAGCAGTGCCGCCCCAGGGAACACTGAAGCTTTCTTT. Its protein product is CASSAAPGNTEAFF.

V and J are TRBV28 and TRBJ1-6; TRBD1 is a possible D gene (6 bases). The ends were cut back, 7 bases at V and 10 bases at J, with 17 bases in the middle. Germline lookup yields CDR1 MDHEN and CDR2 SYDVKM. This CDR3 spans 14 amino acids. The CDR3 loop reads CASKGGRIGSPLHF. DNA of the CDR3: TGTGCCAGCAAGGGGGGACGGATAGGATCACCCCTCCACTTT.

This clone was recorded once. This sequence joins TRBV28 and TRBJ1-1, with D possibly being TRBD1 (6 bases). The CDR3 length is 14 residues. V lost 1 base, J lost 5 bases, and 11 bases lay in between. Germline V lookup: CDR1 MDHEN, CDR2 SYDVKM. Here the CDR3 DNA reads TGTGCCAGCAGTTTATCGGGGGCTTGGACTGAAGCTTTCTTT. It specifies CASSLSGAWTEAFF.

The gene calls are TRBV7-9 and TRBJ2-5, with D tentatively TRBD1 (6 bases). V lost 5 bases, J lost 1 base, and 11 bases lay in between. Germline assignment: CDR1 SEHNR and CDR2 FQNEAQ (reference sequence). This CDR3 has 14 amino acids. CDR3 loop: CASSPGQSQETQYF. The CDR3 bases are TGTGCCAGCAGCCCCGGACAGTCCCAAGAGACCCAGTACTTC.

V is TRBV6-1 and J is TRBJ2-7; D gene unclear. Trimming shortened V by 6 bases and J by 1 base, and 10 bases separated the two germline ends. The CDR3 consists of 13 residues. CDR1 MNHNS and CDR2 SASEGT come from the germline V gene. CDR3: CASRGEVSYEQYF. CDR3 nucleotide sequence: TGTGCCAGCAGAGGCGAGGTGTCCTACGAGCAGTACTTC.

The chain has TRBV30 and TRBJ2-2, with TRBD1 identical over 9 bases. This CDR3 contains 10 residues. After removal of 5 bases from V and 13 bases from J, the junction contained 2 bases not matched to a gene. Per the germline V gene, CDR1 is GTSNPN and CDR2 is SVGIG (reference sequence). CDR3 bases: TGTGCCTGGGGGACAGGGAGGCTGTTTTTT. Encoded protein: CAWGTGRLFF.

The V call is TRBV5-5, the J call TRBJ1-2; 8 nucleotides align to TRBD1. The V segment lost 4 bases and the J segment 8 bases; nucleotides outside the gene matches: 7. The CDR3 sequence is 13 residues long. The germline V gene has CDR1 SGHKS and CDR2 YYEKEE (reference sequence). The CDR3 DNA is TGTGCCAGCAGCCGGACAGGGCAAGGGGGCTACACCTTC. This codes for CASSRTGQGGYTF.

The V and J genes are TRBV11-3 and TRBJ2-5; 11 bases are shared with TRBD1. The V and J ends lost 5 bases and 2 bases, in that order; junction bases with no gene match: 4. The CDR3 totals 15 residues. Germline assignment: CDR1 SGHNT and CDR2 YENEEA. Written as DNA, the CDR3 is TGTGCCAGCAGCCGAAGGGACAGGGGGCAAGAGACCCAGTACTTC. It codes for CASSRRDRGQETQYF.

The V gene is TRBV7-9, the J gene TRBJ1-3, with D maybe TRBD1 (5 bases). The CDR3 is 16 residues long. The germline CDR1 and CDR2 sequences are SEHNR and FQNEAQ (reference sequence). Trimming stripped 6 bases from V and 0 bases from J, with 15 bases between. The CDR3 DNA is TGTGCCAGCAGTCCCGGGGACCGTAACTCTGGAAACACCATATATTTT. This encodes CASSPGDRNSGNTIYF.